A selection of T cell receptor beta chains follows, all from one sample in a study of CD8+ T cells in alopecia areata. The method was immunoSEQ multiplex PCR; TCRdb's version includes in-frame clones alone and lacks a portion of them. This table holds about 200,000 clones, about three fifths found once. This specimen consisted of CD4+ T cells sorted from blood, obtained at week 4, from a patient treated with tofacitinib. Receptor source: a human donor with alopecia areata. The CDR3 runs from the conserved cysteine through the conserved F or W. Fields, in order: V gene, CDR3 protein.

TRBV29-1,CSGELAGRTDTQYF
TRBV9,CASSSEGGQPQHF
TRBV2,CASSGPGQSTDTQYF
TRBV9,CASSTSGTAVLSGANVLTF
TRBV29-1,CSVWTAGGNQPQHF
TRBV7-2,CASSLRQTYEQYF
TRBV29-1,CSVVIGGADTEAFF
TRBV20-1,CSPGGANIQYF
TRBV4-1,CASSQVGRTSYEQYF
TRBV29-1,CSVDQGRGTDTQYF
TRBV29-1,CSVDIRVGYGYTF
TRBV30,CAWSVKGLEINEQFF
TRBV11-1,CASSLGTGFSVF
TRBV5-1,CASSPGRRGGTEAFF
TRBV7-9,CASSQIEGETQYF
TRBV29-1,CSVAQGTEQYF
TRBV2,CASSELAGDNSPLHF
TRBV15,CATSRAGGNPYEQYF
TRBV29-1,CSVDRRGMTQYF
TRBV30,CAWSSRTSEQYF
TRBV29-1,CSVLGAETGNTIYF
TRBV2,CASARGDTQYF
TRBV7-2,CASSLGGRGYGYTF
TRBV4-1,CASSLYRRDYGYTF
TRBV30,CAWSVLWDRGSDTEAFF
TRBV18,CASSPTGTSGDTQYF
TRBV30,CAWMEGLWGPGQYF
TRBV29-1,CSVVREEAFF
TRBV30,CAWMVPLYTAEAFF
TRBV7-2,CASSSARYSYEQYF
TRBV30,CAWMRGSYNSPLHF